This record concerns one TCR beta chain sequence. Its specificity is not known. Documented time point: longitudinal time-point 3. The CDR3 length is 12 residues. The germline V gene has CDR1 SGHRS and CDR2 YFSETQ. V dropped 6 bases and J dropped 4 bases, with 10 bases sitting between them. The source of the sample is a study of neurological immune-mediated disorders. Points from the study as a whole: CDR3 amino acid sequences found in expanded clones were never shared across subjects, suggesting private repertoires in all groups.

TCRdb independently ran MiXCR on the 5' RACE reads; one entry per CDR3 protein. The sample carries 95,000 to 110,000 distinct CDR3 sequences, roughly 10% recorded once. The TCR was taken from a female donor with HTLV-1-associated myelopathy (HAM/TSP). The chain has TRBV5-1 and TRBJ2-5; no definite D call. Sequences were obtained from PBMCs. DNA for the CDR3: TGCGCCAGCAAGGCTTACCGAGAGACCCAGTACTTC. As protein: CASKAYRETQYF.